This T cell receptor (beta chain) was identified during a study of T cells after yellow fever vaccination. As for the study in general: Those fractions that held only low numbers of cells were prepared using the SMART-Seq v4 Ultra Low Input RNA kit.

Findings of the study overall: The bulk population could contribute abundant contaminating clonotypes to FACS-sorted repertoires. Detected again after the booster were most primary-vaccination clones, at about 96% CD4 and 88% CD8.

Trimming removed 5 bases from V and 8 bases from J; junction bases left unmatched: 13. Germline assignment: CDR1 MNHEY and CDR2 SVGAGI. The CDR3 is 15 residues long. Of note for this clonotype: The antigen remains undetermined.

It was through 5'RACE template switching that TCR cDNA was made, with a universal primer site and UMIs added. TCRdb reanalysed the 5' RACE reads using MiXCR and keeps one entry per CDR3 protein. The profile shows hundreds of thousands of distinct CDR3 sequences, around 3.6% of them singletons. This receptor was obtained from a man aged 18 to 35 who received the YFV17D yellow fever vaccine. The chain links TRBV6-5 to TRBJ1-2, with 8 bases fitting TRBD1. Sequenced here: PBMCs, sampled on the day of the yellow fever booster vaccination. The CDR3 reads CASSAPLQGANGYTF. DNA for the CDR3: TGTGCCAGCAGTGCCCCTCTGCAGGGGGCTAACGGCTACACCTTC.